The rows below give T cell receptor beta chains drawn from one sample of a study of molecular identifiers for immune sequencing clone quantification. TCRdb independently ran MiXCR on the PCR reads; one entry per CDR3 protein. The sample carries a few hundred thousand distinct CDR3 sequences, less than 30% recorded once. Input material: naive CD8+ T cells from blood, with Jurkat cell RNA spiked in. These receptors were taken from a human donor in good health. Some libraries in this study had Jurkat cell RNA spiked in. Each CDR3 is given with its conserved first and last residue. Each record gives: clone size, J gene, D gene, V gene, CDR3 protein, CDR3 DNA. The D gene is left open where the match is weak. For some rows the clone size is stated as once, few or many, or as a class when expanded; others skip it.

>few|TRBJ2-1|-|TRBV12-3/TRBV12-4
CASRWDFSYNEQFF
TGTGCCAGCAGATGGGACTTTTCCTACAATGAGCAGTTCTTC
>few|TRBJ2-3|TRBD2|TRBV20-1
CSARFGLAGLDTQYF
TGCAGTGCCAGATTCGGACTAGCGGGATTAGATACGCAGTATTTT
>few|TRBJ2-7|TRBD1|TRBV4-3
CASRPETGGRYEQYF
TGCGCCAGCAGGCCTGAGACAGGGGGAAGGTACGAGCAGTACTTC
>-|TRBJ2-7|TRBD1|TRBV7-9
CASSFPGTGGYEQYF
TGTGCCAGCAGCTTCCCCGGGACAGGGGGGTACGAGCAGTACTTC
>few|TRBJ2-7|TRBD2|TRBV18
CASRTPGGSYEQYF
TGTGCCAGCCGGACCCCGGGAGGGTCCTACGAGCAGTACTTC
>few|TRBJ1-2|-|TRBV12-3/TRBV12-4
CASSPGSRGYTF
TGTGCCAGCAGTCCAGGGTCTCGTGGCTACACCTTC
>-|TRBJ2-2|-|TRBV27
CASSWGGNTGELFF
TGTGCCAGCAGTTGGGGAGGGAACACCGGGGAGCTGTTTTTT
>many|TRBJ1-5|TRBD1|TRBV6-2/TRBV6-3
CASSYTYTGAADQPQHF
TGTGCCAGCAGTTACACCTATACAGGGGCGGCTGATCAGCCCCAGCATTTT
>many|TRBJ2-5|-|TRBV6-2/TRBV6-3
CASSYSSAGVQETQYF
TGTGCCAGCAGTTACTCGTCTGCAGGCGTCCAAGAGACCCAGTACTTC
>-|TRBJ2-3|-|TRBV6-4
CASSDFGSADTQYF
TGTGCCAGCAGTGACTTTGGCTCTGCAGATACGCAGTATTTT
>few|TRBJ2-3|-|TRBV25-1
CASSEPTAAEPDPRGADTQYF
TGTGCCAGCAGTGAACCTACGGCCGCCGAACCGGACCCCCGAGGGGCAGATACGCAGTATTTT
>-|TRBJ2-5|-|TRBV12-3/TRBV12-4
CASSPTTSSDQYF
TGTGCCAGCAGTCCGACGACTAGTAGCGACCAGTACTTC
>many|TRBJ1-1|-|TRBV4-3
CASSQDTGNSEAFF
TGCGCCAGCAGCCAAGATACGGGGAACAGTGAAGCTTTCTTT
>few|TRBJ2-3|TRBD1|TRBV6-6
CASRGTGDTDTQYF
TGTGCCAGCAGGGGGACAGGGGACACAGATACGCAGTATTTT
>-|TRBJ2-1|-|TRBV7-9
CASRQTSNEQFF
TGTGCCAGCAGACAGACTAGCAATGAGCAGTTCTTC
>-|TRBJ1-2|-|TRBV4-1
CASSQVTRTLPNYGYTF
TGCGCCAGCAGCCAAGTGACAAGGACATTGCCTAACTATGGCTACACCTTC
>few|TRBJ2-5|-|TRBV6-1
CASSEGTEETQYF
TGTGCCAGCAGTGAAGGGACAGAAGAGACCCAGTACTTC
>many|TRBJ2-3|-|TRBV4-3
CASSQDARSTDTQYF
TGCGCCAGCAGCCAAGACGCCAGAAGCACAGATACGCAGTATTTT
>few|TRBJ2-3|-|TRBV6-5
CASSLETSTDTQYF
TGTGCCAGCAGTTTGGAGACGAGCACAGATACGCAGTATTTT
>many|TRBJ1-1|TRBD1|TRBV4-3
CASSQNRQGAEAFF
TGCGCCAGCAGCCAAAATCGACAGGGGGCTGAAGCTTTCTTT
>many|TRBJ1-4|TRBD1|TRBV28
CASNPVDRAYNEKLFF
TGTGCCAGCAACCCCGTCGACAGGGCCTACAATGAAAAACTGTTTTTT
>few|TRBJ1-1|TRBD1|TRBV4-3
CASSEGQGALGTEAFF
TGCGCCAGCAGCGAAGGACAGGGGGCCCTGGGAACTGAAGCTTTCTTT
>few|TRBJ1-6|TRBD1|TRBV5-3
CASSPDRKTVYYNSPLHF
TGTGCCAGCAGCCCGGACAGGAAAACGGTCTACTATAATTCACCCCTCCACTTT
>few|TRBJ1-5|-|TRBV28
CASSFGTSYQPQHF
TGTGCCAGCAGTTTTGGGACTTCGTATCAGCCCCAGCATTTT
>few|TRBJ1-1|-|TRBV2
CARWGYTEAFF
TGTGCCAGGTGGGGGTACACTGAAGCTTTCTTT
>-|TRBJ2-5|-|TRBV27
CASSQTGPLGGTQYF
TGTGCCAGCAGTCAAACGGGTCCACTGGGGGGGACCCAGTACTTC
>few|TRBJ2-6|-|TRBV9
CASSIARRGANVLTF
TGTGCCAGCAGCATCGCGAGGCGGGGGGCCAACGTCCTGACTTTC
>-|TRBJ2-7|TRBD2|TRBV2
CASSASLAAYEQYF
TGTGCCAGCAGTGCGTCACTAGCGGCCTACGAGCAGTACTTC
>few|TRBJ2-1|TRBD1|TRBV12-5
CASGPAGTGAYNEQFF
TGTGCTAGTGGTCCAGCCGGGACAGGGGCTTACAATGAGCAGTTCTTC
>many|TRBJ2-5|-|TRBV29-1
CSVDMMGQETQYF
TGCAGCGTTGACATGATGGGCCAAGAGACCCAGTACTTC
>few|TRBJ1-1|-|TRBV12-3/TRBV12-4
CASSPSLGGTEAFF
TGTGCCAGCAGCCCTAGCCTCGGGGGCACTGAAGCTTTCTTT
>few|TRBJ2-7|-|TRBV4-3
CASSQDAQGPYEQYF
TGCGCCAGCAGCCAAGATGCTCAGGGTCCCTACGAGCAGTACTTC
>many|TRBJ2-5|-|TRBV7-2
CASSLGAGPFWAQYF
TGTGCCAGCAGCCTTGGGGCAGGGCCTTTTTGGGCCCAGTACTTC
>many|TRBJ2-2|TRBD1|TRBV12-3/TRBV12-4
CASRAGTANTGELFF
TGTGCCAGCAGAGCCGGGACAGCAAACACCGGGGAGCTGTTTTTT
>many|TRBJ2-3|TRBD1|TRBV7-2
CASSYYRGSTDTQYF
TGTGCCAGCAGCTACTACAGGGGTAGCACAGATACGCAGTATTTT
>-|TRBJ2-5|-|TRBV18
CASSQWNEAQYF
TGTGCCAGCTCACAGTGGAACGAGGCCCAGTACTTC
>few|TRBJ1-2|TRBD1|TRBV25-1
CASTEGTGALNYGYTF
TGTGCCAGCACCGAGGGGACAGGAGCCCTAAACTATGGCTACACCTTC
>few|TRBJ2-5|-|TRBV7-6
CASSLVLEIETQYF
TGTGCCAGCAGCTTAGTCCTAGAGATTGAGACCCAGTACTTC
>few|TRBJ2-2|TRBD2|TRBV7-9
CASSLVGGTSSGNTGELFF
TGTGCCAGCAGCCTCGTGGGAGGGACTTCTAGCGGGAACACCGGGGAGCTGTTTTTT
>once|TRBJ1-5|TRBD1|TRBV25-1
CASSESGQGGNSDQPQHF
TGTGCCAGCAGTGAATCGGGACAGGGAGGAAACAGCGATCAGCCCCAGCATTTT
>few|TRBJ1-5|-|TRBV5-4
CASSLNGGGQPQHF
TGTGCCAGCAGCTTGAATGGGGGTGGACAGCCCCAGCATTTT
>many|TRBJ1-1|-|TRBV20-1
CSARNMNTEAFF
TGCAGTGCTAGGAACATGAACACTGAAGCTTTCTTT
>-|TRBJ1-1|-|TRBV2
CASSEARVGENTEAFF
TGTGCCAGCAGTGAAGCGCGGGTCGGAGAGAACACTGAAGCTTTCTTT
>many|TRBJ1-4|-|TRBV27
CASSWGRGYEKLFF
TGTGCCAGCAGCTGGGGGCGAGGGTATGAAAAACTGTTTTTT
>few|TRBJ2-7|TRBD2|TRBV28
CASLQLGLGSYEQYF
TGTGCCAGCCTCCAATTGGGACTAGGGTCCTACGAGCAGTACTTC
>-|TRBJ2-7|-|TRBV5-4
CASSSLTDRSSYEQYF
TGTGCCAGCAGCTCTCTGACCGATAGGAGCTCCTACGAGCAGTACTTC
>-|TRBJ2-7|TRBD2|TRBV2
CASSEGASGSTPGFDEQYF
TGTGCCAGCAGTGAGGGGGCTAGCGGGAGTACTCCGGGCTTTGACGAGCAGTACTTC
>many|TRBJ1-6|TRBD1|TRBV27
CASSTTLDRAGSPLHF
TGTGCCAGCAGTACAACCCTGGACAGGGCCGGTTCACCCCTCCACTTT
>-|TRBJ1-1|-|TRBV3-1
CASSRSLEGLNTEAFF
TGTGCCAGCAGTCGATCCCTAGAGGGTTTAAACACTGAAGCTTTCTTT
>once|TRBJ1-1|-|TRBV30
CAWRVKVGRGRMAFF
TGTGCCTGGAGAGTAAAGGTGGGCAGGGGTAGGATGGCTTTCTTT
>many|TRBJ1-6|-|TRBV27
CASRGVIIRGAGVNSPLHF
TGTGCCAGCAGGGGCGTGATAATTCGGGGAGCGGGAGTCAATTCACCCCTCCACTTT
>many|TRBJ2-7|-|TRBV5-8
CASSQDPNYSYEQYF
TGTGCCAGCAGCCAAGACCCAAACTACTCCTACGAGCAGTACTTC